This entry features one TCR beta chain sequence. Germline is not matched at one junction end, which may reflect a read error. TCRdb itself ran the RT-PCR reads through MiXCR, one entry per CDR3 protein. Of about 540,000 distinct CDR3 sequences listed, around 21% are singletons. This CDR3 comprises 16 residues. Germline values: CDR1 LGHNA, CDR2 YNFKEQ. The entry originates in a study of response to subunit inactivated influenza vaccine. This sample also appeared in a second study, on T cells expressing NK-cell markers. From that study: The cDNA for TCR beta came from 5'RACE template switching with UMIs.

The V gene is TRBV4-2, the J gene TRBJ1-2, with D perhaps TRBD1 (5 bases). The sequence was collected from a man in his forties or fifties who received an inactivated influenza vaccine. The input for sequencing was CD4+ T cells sorted from PBMCs, taken roughly 12 days after vaccination. This CDR3 reads CASSKDETATNYGYTF. CDR3 nucleotides: TGTGCCAGCAGCAAAGATGAGACAGCTACTAACTATGGCTACACCTTC.